This TCR beta chain was retrieved from a study of OX40 agonist ivuxolimab in advanced cancers. Drawing of blood for sampling happened at baseline, at cycle 4 day 1, and at cycle 7 day 1. Clones were read by immunoSEQ multiplex PCR, and TCRdb kept only the in-frame ones, dropping some. This sample has approximately 6,300 clones, with about four fifths found just once. The source material was CD4+ or CD8+ T cells sorted from blood, sampled in a trial of the OX40 agonist ivuxolimab. This sequence originates from an adult with an advanced solid tumor such as melanoma, head and neck, liver or kidney cancer.

The CDR3 region is CASSPRVDYEQYF. Here the CDR3 DNA reads TGTGCCAGCAGCCCAAGGGTGGACTACGAGCAGTACTTC. The chain employs TRBV6-5 and TRBJ2-7; D is ambiguous. The CDR3 spans 13 residues. Trimming took off 6 bases at V and 3 bases at J, with 12 bases between the two ends. The germline V gene has CDR1 MNHEY and CDR2 SVGAGI.